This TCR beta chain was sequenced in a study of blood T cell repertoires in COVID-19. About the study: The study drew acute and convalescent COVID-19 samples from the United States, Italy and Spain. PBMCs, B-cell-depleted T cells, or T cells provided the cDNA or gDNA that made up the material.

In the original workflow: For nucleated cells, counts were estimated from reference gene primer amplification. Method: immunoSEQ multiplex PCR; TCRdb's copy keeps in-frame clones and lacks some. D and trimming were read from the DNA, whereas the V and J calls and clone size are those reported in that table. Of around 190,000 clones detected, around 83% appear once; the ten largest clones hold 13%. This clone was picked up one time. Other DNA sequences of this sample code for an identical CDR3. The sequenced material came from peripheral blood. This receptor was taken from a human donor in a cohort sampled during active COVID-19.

The DNA for the CDR3 is TGTGCCAGCAGTGACAGGGGACACTATGGCTACACCTTC. As protein: CASSDRGHYGYTF. The rearrangement uses TRBV12-3 or TRBV12-4 and TRBJ1-2; 8 bases are shared with TRBD1. The CDR3 extends over 13 amino acids. The V segment lost 5 bases and the J segment 3 bases; nucleotides outside the gene matches: 2.